Each of the 27 T cell receptor beta chains below was sequenced from the same sample in a study of identifying expanded T cells in peripheral blood. Sequenced by immunoSEQ multiplex PCR; TCRdb stores in-frame clones only, minus some. The sample contains roughly 90,000 clones, about 85% of which appear only once. Sequencing was carried out using blood. The receptor source for this set is a person between 18 and 75 years old in good health.

This chain links TRBV30 with TRBJ1-1; D is uncertain. The germline CDR1 and CDR2 sequences are GTSNPN and SVGIG (reference sequence). The CDR3 loop spans 11 amino acids. With 4 bases removed from V and 5 bases from J, the gap between germline ends came to 8 bases. The CDR3 loop is CAWIPRTEAFF. In DNA form, the CDR3 reads TGTGCCTGGATCCCAAGAACTGAAGCTTTCTTT.

This rearrangement joins TRBV27 to TRBJ1-5; D possibly corresponds to TRBD1 (6 bases). Germline loops: CDR1 MNHEY, CDR2 SMNVEV (reference sequence). V dropped 4 bases and J dropped 8 bases, with 12 bases sitting between them. The CDR3 contains 13 residues. The CDR3 coding sequence is TGTGCCAGCAGTTCCAGCAGGGGAGAGCCCCAGCATTTT. Its protein is CASSSSRGEPQHF.

In DNA, the CDR3 is TGCGCCAGCAGGTCCCCAGGCGGGACCCAGTACTTC. Translation gives CASRSPGGTQYF. The chain employs TRBV5-1 and TRBJ2-5; D remains ambiguous. With 5 bases removed from V and 7 bases from J, the gap between germline ends came to 12 bases. From germline, CDR1 is SGHRS and CDR2 YFSETQ. This CDR3 region has 12 residues.

This rearrangement joins TRBV30 to TRBJ2-3; D remains unclear. The length of the CDR3 is 12 residues. The V and J ends lost 3 bases and 7 bases respectively, with 11 bases between them. Germline V lookup: CDR1 GTSNPN, CDR2 SVGIG (reference sequence). The CDR3 sequence is CAWRGQVNTQYF. As DNA, the CDR3 is TGTGCCTGGAGAGGGCAGGTTAATACGCAGTATTTT.

The table lists this clone with a count of one. The chain uses TRBV6-1 and TRBJ1-1; D not certain. Between the trimmed V and J ends, which lost 0 bases and 1 base, there was a span of 18 bases. Germline CDR1 and CDR2: MNHNS and SASEGT. This CDR3 has 18 amino acids. Written as DNA, the CDR3 is TGTGCCAGCAGTGAAGCGCTCAGGCTTGGTCAGTGGAACACTGAAGCTTTCTTT. It specifies CASSEALRLGQWNTEAFF.

The chain joins TRBV13 to TRBJ1-2; D not resolved. The CDR3 totals 12 residues. Trimming took off 5 bases at V and 2 bases at J, with 6 bases between the two ends. Germline values: CDR1 PRHDT, CDR2 FYEKMQ (reference sequence). The CDR3 region has the DNA TGTGCCAGCAGCCGAGTGAACTATGGCTACACCTTC. Translated, it gives CASSRVNYGYTF.

V usage is TRBV30 and J usage is TRBJ2-2; either TRBD1 or TRBD2 may fit D (6 bases each). Trimming pared 3 bases from V and 3 bases from J, leaving 11 bases between. The CDR3 consists of 14 residues. Looked up from germline, CDR1 is GTSNPN and CDR2 is SVGIG (reference sequence). The CDR3 region has the DNA TGTGCCTGGAGAGGGGGGATCTACACCGGGGAGCTGTTTTTT. Its translation is CAWRGGIYTGELFF.

This clone was picked up a small number of times. The chain recombines TRBV6-1 with TRBJ1-6, with a tentative D call TRBD1 (5 bases). V gave up 6 bases and J gave up 5 bases, with 11 bases separating them. Germline V gene lookup returns CDR1 MNHNS and CDR2 SASEGT. The CDR3 extends over 14 amino acids. CDR3 DNA: TGTGCCAGCAGACTGACAGTAGATAATTCACCCCTCCACTTT. Translation: CASRLTVDNSPLHF.

A few counts support this clone. The chain uses TRBV30 and TRBJ1-6, with D perhaps matching TRBD1 (5 bases). The germline gives CDR1 GTSNPN, CDR2 SVGIG (reference sequence). V was cut by 2 bases and J by 10 bases, with 21 bases left in between. The CDR3 consists of 16 residues. DNA for the CDR3: TGTGCCTGGAGTACACCGAGGGGTCGGAGATGGTCACCCCTCCACTTT. This translates into CAWSTPRGRRWSPLHF.

This clone was counted a few times. The V gene is TRBV10-3, the J gene TRBJ2-7, with D perhaps TRBD2 (5 bases). CDR3 length: 13 amino acids. V lost 3 bases to trimming and J lost 5 bases, with 11 bases between them. Germline lookup yields CDR1 ENHRY and CDR2 SYGVKD. In DNA form, the CDR3 reads TGTGCCATCAGTGAAAGGTACGGGGACGAGCAGTACTTC. Translation gives CAISERYGDEQYF.

V usage is TRBV6-5 and J usage is TRBJ1-4; D is unresolved. This CDR3 region has 14 residues. Germline V gene sequence: CDR1 MNHEY, CDR2 SVGAGI. Deletions cut 5 bases from V and 5 bases from J, with 12 bases between. The CDR3 region is CASSQLTGNEKLFF. In DNA, the CDR3 is TGTGCCAGCAGTCAGCTTACGGGGAATGAAAAACTGTTTTTT.

The V call is TRBV4-3, the J call TRBJ2-1; the D gene is possibly TRBD2 (6 bases). This CDR3 comprises 13 residues. Trimming shortened V by 1 base and J by 7 bases, and 8 bases separated the two germline ends. Germline V gene sequence: CDR1 LGHNA, CDR2 YSLEER. CDR3 sequence: CASSQGRGNEQFF. The DNA for the CDR3 is TGCGCCAGCAGCCAAGGTCGGGGGAATGAGCAGTTCTTC.

This sequence joins TRBV27 and TRBJ2-2; TRBD2 matches at 16 bases. V lost 6 bases, J lost 2 bases, and 15 bases stayed unmatched. The CDR3 has 21 amino acids. The germline gives CDR1 MNHEY, CDR2 SMNVEV (reference sequence). CDR3 sequence: CASSLGTSGGGFRGNTGELFF. The CDR3 coding sequence is TGTGCCAGCAGCCTGGGGACTAGCGGGGGGGGGTTTCGAGGAAACACCGGGGAGCTGTTTTTT.

V gene TRBV7-2 combines with J gene TRBJ1-6; maybe TRBD1 (6 bases). The CDR3 length is 17 residues. The germline V gene has CDR1 SGHTA and CDR2 FQGNSA. Trimming stripped 5 bases from V and 1 base from J, with 15 bases between. Here the CDR3 DNA reads TGTGCCAGCAGCCGCGGGGGGGGCGCATCCTATAATTCACCCCTCCACTTT. It specifies CASSRGGGASYNSPLHF.

This CDR3 reads CSVEVVGYEQFF. CDR3 nucleotides: TGCAGCGTTGAAGTTGTAGGGTATGAGCAGTTCTTC. The V call is TRBV29-1, the J call TRBJ2-1, with unresolved D. Germline loops: CDR1 SQVTM, CDR2 ANQGSEA. The CDR3 covers 12 residues. V was shortened by 1 base and J by 8 bases, with 9 bases between the two germline ends.

The chain carries TRBV11-3 and TRBJ1-1; no clear D. Germline V lookup: CDR1 SGHNT, CDR2 YENEEA. Deletions cut 6 bases from V and 0 bases from J, with 14 bases between. The CDR3 has 15 residues. The CDR3 sequence: CASRSTASMNTEAFF. CDR3 bases: TGTGCCAGCAGATCCACAGCTTCGATGAACACTGAAGCTTTCTTT.

The chain links TRBV19 to TRBJ1-4, with a tentative D call TRBD1 (5 bases). With 9 bases removed from V and 3 bases from J, the gap between germline ends came to 17 bases. Germline V lookup: CDR1 LNHDA, CDR2 SQIVND (reference sequence). The CDR3 is 15 amino acids. CDR3 sequence (DNA): TGTGCCAGCCGGTCGGCAGAGGGGCCTAATGAAAAACTGTTTTTT. Translation: CASRSAEGPNEKLFF.

This chain joins TRBV4-3 and TRBJ2-3, with a tentative D call TRBD2 (5 bases). This CDR3 spans 15 amino acids. V lost 0 bases, J lost 1 base, and 8 bases lay in between. Germline CDR1 LGHNA, CDR2 YSLEER. DNA for the CDR3: TGCGCCAGCAGCCAAGATGGAGGAGGCACAGATACGCAGTATTTT. Amino acids: CASSQDGGGTDTQYF.

The V call is TRBV5-4, the J call TRBJ2-7; tentative D call: TRBD1 (6 bases). CDR1 and CDR2 from the germline V gene are SGHNT and YYREEE (reference sequence). V shed 3 bases and J shed 2 bases, with 12 bases lying between them. CDR3 length equals 14 residues. The CDR3 bases are TGTGCCAGCAGCTACAGGGCGGCCCCCTACGAGCAGTACTTC. This translates into CASSYRAAPYEQYF.

This chain links TRBV5-1 with TRBJ1-6, with D unresolved. The CDR3 runs 15 residues. Germline CDR1 and CDR2: SGHRS and YFSETQ. V shed 2 bases and J shed 4 bases, with 10 bases lying between them. In DNA form, the CDR3 reads TGCGCCAGCAGCTTAGGCCCGCCTTATAATTCACCCCTCCACTTT. Protein product: CASSLGPPYNSPLHF.

The rearrangement joins TRBV2 to TRBJ1-1, with D uncertain. The germline V gene has CDR1 SNHLY and CDR2 FYNNEI. CDR3 size: 14 residues. V lost 3 bases and J lost 3, with 11 bases in between. CDR3 bases: TGTGCCAGCAGTGACTCGGTTTACTACACTGAAGCTTTCTTT. Protein: CASSDSVYYTEAFF.

CDR3 DNA sequence: TGTGCCAGTAGTATAGACTGGAACTATGGCTACACCTTC. This sequence encodes CASSIDWNYGYTF. The genes are TRBV19 and TRBJ1-2; D gene ambiguous. This CDR3 contains 13 residues. Germline CDR1 reads LNHDA; CDR2 reads SQIVND (reference sequence). Between the trimmed V and J ends, which lost 0 bases and 2 bases, there was a span of 4 bases.

V gene TRBV5-1 combines with J gene TRBJ2-5; the D is unclear. V gave up 2 bases and J gave up 0 bases, with 2 bases separating them. CDR1 is SGHRS, CDR2 YFSETQ, per germline. The CDR3 is 12 residues long. CDR3 in amino acids: CASSFDQETQYF. In nucleotides, the CDR3 is TGCGCCAGCAGCTTTGACCAAGAGACCCAGTACTTC.

The J gene is TRBJ2-1, the V gene TRBV4-3, with D maybe TRBD2 (7 bases). V was cut by 2 bases and J by 7 bases, with 21 bases left in between. Germline V gene data show CDR1 as LGHNA and CDR2 as YSLEER. There are 17 residues in the CDR3. For the CDR3, the DNA is TGCGCCAGCAGCCAAAAGTGGGGGGGCCCTCCGGGGAATGAGCAGTTCTTC. This codes for CASSQKWGGPPGNEQFF.

The chain is built from TRBV11-2 and TRBJ1-1; TRBD1 aligns across 7 bases. CDR1 is SGHAT and CDR2 is FQNNGV in the germline V gene. The CDR3 has 15 amino acids. With V trimmed by 5 bases and J by 1 base, 7 bases remained unmatched. This CDR3 is CASSLQHRGNTEAFF. The DNA for the CDR3 is TGTGCCAGCAGCCTCCAACACAGGGGGAACACTGAAGCTTTCTTT.

The chain combines TRBV7-6 with TRBJ2-1; possible D gene TRBD2, 6 bases. The CDR3 has 18 amino acids. Trimming took 8 bases from V and 0 from J, leaving 23 bases between them. The germline V gene encodes CDR1 SGHVS and CDR2 FNYEAQ. CDR3 sequence reads: CASFSGLANGGSYNEQFF. Written as DNA, the CDR3 is TGTGCCAGCTTTTCAGGCCTCGCAAACGGGGGCTCCTACAATGAGCAGTTCTTC.

This clone was seen only a few times. The chain employs TRBV29-1 and TRBJ2-3; maybe TRBD1 (6 bases). V lost 4 bases to trimming and J lost 6 bases, with 14 bases between them. CDR1 SQVTM and CDR2 ANQGSEA come from the germline V gene. CDR3 length equals 13 residues. The CDR3 region is CSVGILGADTQYF. For the CDR3, the DNA is TGCAGCGTTGGGATATTGGGGGCGGATACGCAGTATTTT.